The clone carrying this T cell receptor (beta chain) was observed a few times. Antigen specificity is unknown. In TCRdb, the 5' RACE reads were re-called with MiXCR into one record per CDR3 protein. Seen here are 550,000 to 800,000 distinct CDR3 sequences, just over 7% observed once, and the top ten hold 1.6%. The data were taken from a study of identical twins. Overall study results and limits: Zero-insertion results could be subject to partial confounding by invariant MAIT and iNKT cells.

Germline CDR1 is LGHDT and CDR2 is YNNKEL (reference sequence). Trimming at V came to 1 base and at J to 5 bases, leaving 6 bases not matched to a gene. This CDR3 has 15 residues. This sample was shared with a second study, whose subject was yellow fever vaccine responses in identical twins.

Sequencing used PBMCs. The V gene is TRBV3-1, the J gene TRBJ2-3, with TRBD2 matching over 7 bases. This clonotype was obtained from a young woman in good health. CDR3 residues: CASSQVLAVVDTQYF. CDR3 bases: TGTGCCAGCAGCCAAGTTCTAGCGGTGGTAGATACGCAGTATTTT.